The rows below give T cell receptor beta chains drawn from one sample of a study of blood T cell repertoires in COVID-19. TCRdb's table, derived via immunoSEQ multiplex PCR, lists solely in-frame clones and lacks some. Among about 220,000 clones listed, about 85% were seen once. Material: peripheral blood. These receptors originate from a woman aged 55-69 years who had recovered from COVID-19. Each CDR3 is given with its conserved first and last residue. D genes are given only for firm matches. The size field is filled for only some rows; it gives once, few, many or a size class.

>TRBV19|once|TRBJ2-6|TRBD1
TGTGCCAGCCATACAGGGGTCTCTGGGGCCAACGTCCTGACTTTC
CASHTGVSGANVLTF
>TRBV2|NA|TRBJ2-5|NA
TGTGCCAGCAGGACGCGACAGCAAGAGACCCAGTACTTC
CASRTRQQETQYF
>TRBV5-1|NA|TRBJ1-2|TRBD1
TGCGCCAGCAGCTTGTTTCAGGGAACTGACAGGGACTATGGCTACACCTTC
CASSLFQGTDRDYGYTF
>TRBV6-5|once|TRBJ2-1|NA
TGTGCCAGCACCGGGACTCCAAGCTCCTACAATGAGCAGTTCTTC
CASTGTPSSYNEQFF
>TRBV10-3|NA|TRBJ1-2|TRBD1
TGTGCCATCAGGGGGGACAGGGGTAACTATGGCTACACCTTC
CAIRGDRGNYGYTF
>TRBV29-1|NA|TRBJ2-7|NA
TGCAGCGTGCGTCGGACATCCTGGGAGCAGTACTTC
CSVRRTSWEQYF
>TRBV6-5|NA|TRBJ2-7|TRBD1
TGTGCCAGCAGTTACTTTACAGGGGGCCCGGGTGAGCAGTACTTC
CASSYFTGGPGEQYF
>TRBV12-3/TRBV12-4|once|TRBJ2-1|NA
TGTGCCAGCAGTCACCCACTCTACAATGAGCAGTTCTTC
CASSHPLYNEQFF
>TRBV7-9|few|TRBJ2-2|NA
TGTGCCAGCAGCTTATATTCGAGAACCGGGGAGCTGTTTTTT
CASSLYSRTGELFF
>TRBV30|NA|TRBJ1-2|NA
TGTGCCTGGAGGGTGCCCTCACGCTCGGGGGGCTACACCTTC
CAWRVPSRSGGYTF
>TRBV3-1/TRBV3-2|once|TRBJ2-2|TRBD1
TGTGCCAGCAGCCACGGACCGGGACAGGCTAAGGCGAACACCGGGGAGCTGTTTTTT
CASSHGPGQAKANTGELFF
>TRBV27|NA|TRBJ1-4|TRBD1
TGTGCCAGCAGTCCCGGACAGGCAAAACTGTTTTTT
CASSPGQAKLFF
>TRBV10-1|NA|TRBJ2-7|NA
TGCGCCAGCAAAAAACTTCCCCTGAGCTCCTACGAGCAGTACTTC
CASKKLPLSSYEQYF
>TRBV12-3/TRBV12-4|NA|TRBJ1-5|NA
TGTGCCAGCAGCGGCACAGGTAATCAGCCCCAGCATTTT
CASSGTGNQPQHF
>TRBV29-1|once|TRBJ1-3|TRBD1
TGCAGCGTTGAAGAGAACTGGAGGGGGCCTGGAAACACCATATATTTT
CSVEENWRGPGNTIYF
>TRBV20-1|NA|TRBJ2-1|TRBD2
TGCAGTGCTAGTAAGCCCCGGCGGGGGGCCCATGAGCAGTTCTTC
CSASKPRRGAHEQFF
>TRBV11-2|NA|TRBJ2-7|TRBD2
TGTGCCAGCAGCTTAGATTCTAGCGGCCTCTCCTACGAGCAGTACTTC
CASSLDSSGLSYEQYF
>TRBV30|NA|TRBJ1-2|TRBD1
TGTGCCTGGAGTGACCTGACAGGGACGCCTGTTCATGGCTACACCTTC
CAWSDLTGTPVHGYTF
>TRBV7-8|NA|TRBJ1-1|NA
TGTGCCAGCAGCCCCTTCTCAGGTTTGAACACTGAAGCTTTCTTT
CASSPFSGLNTEAFF
>TRBV7-9|NA|TRBJ2-3|TRBD2
TGTGCCAGCAGTCCGGCTAGCGGGGTGATAGATACGCAGTATTTT
CASSPASGVIDTQYF
>TRBV3-1/TRBV3-2|NA|TRBJ1-6|TRBD1
TGTGCCAGCAGCCCGGGACAGACTAATTCACCCCTCCACTTT
CASSPGQTNSPLHF
>TRBV5-8|NA|TRBJ1-3|NA
TGTGCCAGCAGCTTCGGAGTCTCCGGAAACACCATATATTTT
CASSFGVSGNTIYF
>TRBV6-5|NA|TRBJ2-5|NA
TGTGCCAGCAGACCTTCAGGGGTCGGAGAGACCCAGTACTTC
CASRPSGVGETQYF
>TRBV2|once|TRBJ1-2|NA
TGTGCCAGCAGTGTACGAACTCAACGGGGAGGCTACACCTTC
CASSVRTQRGGYTF
>TRBV7-9|once|TRBJ2-7|TRBD1
TGTGCCAGCTCCTTAACCGATTTCCGGGACAGCCACGCGTTGTACGAGCAGTACTTC
CASSLTDFRDSHALYEQYF
>TRBV5-1|NA|TRBJ1-5|TRBD1
TGCGCCAGCAGCTTGGGGACAGGGGGAGATCAGCCCCAGCATTTT
CASSLGTGGDQPQHF
>TRBV3-1/TRBV3-2|NA|TRBJ2-1|NA
TGTGCCAGCAGCCAAGGGCCATACAATGAGCAGTTCTTC
CASSQGPYNEQFF
>TRBV6-2/TRBV6-3|NA|TRBJ1-3|NA
TGTGCCAGCAGTTACGACGGAGTCACTGGAAACACCATATATTTT
CASSYDGVTGNTIYF
>TRBV4-1|NA|TRBJ1-3|NA
TGCGCCAGCAGCCAAGGCCTACAGGGTGGAAACACCATATATTTT
CASSQGLQGGNTIYF
>TRBV7-8|NA|TRBJ2-7|NA
TGTGCCAGCAGCGCGGCCAGCGGGACAACCTACGAGCAGTACTTC
CASSAASGTTYEQYF
>TRBV2|few|TRBJ2-3|TRBD2
TGTGCCAGCAGTTCCGAGCGGGGGTCCACAGATACGCAGTATTTT
CASSSERGSTDTQYF
>TRBV7-2|NA|TRBJ2-5|TRBD2
TGTGCCAGCAGCTTAGTAGGTCGGGGGGGCCGAGAGACCCAGTACTTC
CASSLVGRGGRETQYF
>TRBV5-6|NA|TRBJ1-2|NA
TGTGCCAGCACCACCAACAGTATCTATGGCTACACCTTC
CASTTNSIYGYTF
>TRBV4-2|NA|TRBJ1-5|NA
TGTGCCAGCAGCCAAGATGTTCAGGGATTGGGCAATCAGCCCCAGCATTTT
CASSQDVQGLGNQPQHF
>TRBV5-5|NA|TRBJ2-7|TRBD1
TGTGCCAGCAGTCGACAGGGGTCGGGCTCCTACGAGCAGTACTTC
CASSRQGSGSYEQYF
>TRBV7-6|NA|TRBJ1-1|TRBD1
TGTGCCAGCAGGACCCTACAGGGGGGGACCACTGAAGCTTTCTTT
CASRTLQGGTTEAFF
>TRBV27|few|TRBJ2-1|NA
TGTGCCAGCAGTTCTAGACCTAGCTCCTACAATGAGCAGTTCTTC
CASSSRPSSYNEQFF
>TRBV18|NA|TRBJ2-5|NA
TGTGCCAGCTCACCGAGCAGACCGGGGAATCAAGAGACCCAGTACTTC
CASSPSRPGNQETQYF
>TRBV10-3|NA|TRBJ2-3|TRBD2
TGTGCCACTCAAAGCGGGGGTGTCACAGATACGCAGTATTTT
CATQSGGVTDTQYF
>TRBV2|NA|TRBJ1-5|NA
TGTGCCAGCACCGGGACTCGTAGCAATCAGCCCCAGCATTTT
CASTGTRSNQPQHF
>TRBV7-9|few|TRBJ1-1|NA
TGTGCCAGCAGCCCCAGGGCAGGGAACACTGAAGCTTTCTTT
CASSPRAGNTEAFF
>TRBV7-9|NA|TRBJ2-3|TRBD2
TGTGCCAGCAGCTTATTAAGCGGGAGTAGCACAGATACGCAGTATTTT
CASSLLSGSSTDTQYF
>TRBV24-1|NA|TRBJ1-2|NA
TGTGCCACCAGTGATCCGGACAGAGACTATGGCTACACCTTC
CATSDPDRDYGYTF
>TRBV18|NA|TRBJ1-5|NA
TGTGCCAGCTCACCCGGGGGGGATAGCAATCAGCCCCAGCATTTT
CASSPGGDSNQPQHF
>TRBV4-1|few|TRBJ1-1|NA
TGCGCCAGCAGCCACCCTATGGGCCTGAACACTGAAGCTTTCTTT
CASSHPMGLNTEAFF
>TRBV11-2|NA|TRBJ2-5|NA
TGTGCCAGCAGCCTCCCGGGAGAAGAGACCCAGTACTTC
CASSLPGEETQYF
>TRBV3-1/TRBV3-2|NA|TRBJ2-3|NA
TGTGCCAGCAGCCGCCGAGGGAGGACAGATACGCAGTATTTT
CASSRRGRTDTQYF
>TRBV5-1|NA|TRBJ1-1|TRBD1
TGCGCCAGCAGCGGTGAGACAGGGGGGAACACTGAAGCTTTCTTT
CASSGETGGNTEAFF
>TRBV2|NA|TRBJ2-4|TRBD2
TGTGCCTCCAGGTGGCCTAGCGGGGGGTTAGCCAAAAACATTCAGTACTTC
CASRWPSGGLAKNIQYF
>TRBV12-3/TRBV12-4|once|TRBJ2-1|NA
TGTGCCAGCAGTTTATTGTCTAAGCAGTTCTTC
CASSLLSKQFF